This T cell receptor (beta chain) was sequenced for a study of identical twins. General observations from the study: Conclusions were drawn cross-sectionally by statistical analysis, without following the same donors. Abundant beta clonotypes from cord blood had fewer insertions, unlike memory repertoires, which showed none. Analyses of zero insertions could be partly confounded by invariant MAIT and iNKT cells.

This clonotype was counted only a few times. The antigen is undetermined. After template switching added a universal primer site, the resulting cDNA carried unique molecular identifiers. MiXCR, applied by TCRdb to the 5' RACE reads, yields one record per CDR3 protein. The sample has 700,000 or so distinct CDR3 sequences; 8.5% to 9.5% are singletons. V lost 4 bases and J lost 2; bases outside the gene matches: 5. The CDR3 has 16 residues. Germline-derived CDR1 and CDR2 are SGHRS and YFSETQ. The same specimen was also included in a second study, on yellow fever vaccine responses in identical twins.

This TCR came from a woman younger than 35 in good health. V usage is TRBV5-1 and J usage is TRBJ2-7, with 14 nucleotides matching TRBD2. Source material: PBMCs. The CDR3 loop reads CASSPGLAGGTYEQYF. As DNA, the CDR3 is TGCGCCAGCAGCCCCGGACTAGCGGGAGGAACCTACGAGCAGTACTTC.